A selection of T cell receptor beta chains follows, all from one sample in a study of identical twins. TCRdb re-called the 5' RACE reads with MiXCR, one entry per CDR3 protein. The table shows just under 650,000 distinct CDR3 sequences, with about 7.1% occurring only once. These same records also appear under a second study, on yellow fever vaccine responses in identical twins.

Sequencing used PBMCs. These receptors were obtained from a woman between 18 and 29 years old in good health. Both conserved end residues are part of each CDR3. D genes are given only for firm matches. For some rows the clone size is stated as once, few or many, or as a class when expanded; others skip it.

v_call: TRBV6-1; j_call: TRBJ2-5; d_call: TRBD2; cdr3_length: 16; clone_size: many; cdr3_aa: CASSRYSGGAKETQYF; cdr3_nt: TGTGCCAGCAGTCGCTATAGCGGGGGGGCCAAGGAGACCCAGTACTTC
v_call: TRBV10-1; j_call: TRBJ2-3; d_call: .; cdr3_length: 16; clone_size: few; cdr3_aa: CASSELRDGNTDTQYF; cdr3_nt: TGCGCCAGCAGTGAGCTCCGGGACGGAAACACAGATACGCAGTATTTT
v_call: TRBV29-1; j_call: TRBJ2-1; d_call: .; cdr3_length: 13; clone_size: .; cdr3_aa: CSVGKSSYNEQFF; cdr3_nt: TGCAGCGTTGGAAAGAGCTCCTACAATGAGCAGTTCTTC
v_call: TRBV29-1; j_call: TRBJ2-5; d_call: TRBD1; cdr3_length: 12; clone_size: .; cdr3_aa: CSAGQIQETQYF; cdr3_nt: TGCAGCGCGGGACAGATCCAAGAGACCCAGTACTTC
v_call: TRBV29-1; j_call: TRBJ2-1; d_call: .; cdr3_length: 12; clone_size: many; cdr3_aa: CSVERAAPEQFF; cdr3_nt: TGCAGCGTTGAAAGAGCGGCCCCAGAGCAGTTCTTC
v_call: TRBV20-1; j_call: TRBJ2-5; d_call: TRBD2; cdr3_length: 15; clone_size: .; cdr3_aa: CSARGASGGDETQYF; cdr3_nt: TGCAGTGCTAGAGGGGCTAGCGGGGGGGATGAGACCCAGTACTTC
v_call: TRBV7-9; j_call: TRBJ1-5; d_call: .; cdr3_length: 15; clone_size: few; cdr3_aa: CASSSTERGNQPQHF; cdr3_nt: TGTGCCAGCAGCTCAACAGAGAGGGGCAATCAGCCCCAGCATTTT
v_call: TRBV5-8; j_call: TRBJ2-3; d_call: .; cdr3_length: 15; clone_size: few; cdr3_aa: CASSLDGDSTDTQYF; cdr3_nt: TGTGCCAGCAGCTTGGATGGGGATAGCACAGATACGCAGTATTTT
v_call: TRBV27; j_call: TRBJ2-5; d_call: .; cdr3_length: 16; clone_size: many; cdr3_aa: CASSPKTGILEETQYF; cdr3_nt: TGTGCCAGCAGTCCTAAAACAGGGATCCTGGAGGAGACCCAGTACTTC
v_call: TRBV6-1; j_call: TRBJ2-1; d_call: .; cdr3_length: 15; clone_size: .; cdr3_aa: CASSERQTTYNEQFF; cdr3_nt: TGTGCCAGCAGTGAAAGACAGACTACCTACAATGAGCAGTTCTTC
v_call: TRBV7-9; j_call: TRBJ2-1; d_call: TRBD1; cdr3_length: 16; clone_size: few; cdr3_aa: CASRDPGQGALDEQFF; cdr3_nt: TGTGCCAGCAGGGATCCGGGACAGGGGGCTCTGGATGAGCAGTTCTTC
v_call: TRBV5-1; j_call: TRBJ2-1; d_call: TRBD2; cdr3_length: 16; clone_size: few; cdr3_aa: CASSMEGLAGGNEQFF; cdr3_nt: TGCGCCAGCAGCATGGAGGGACTAGCGGGAGGCAATGAGCAGTTCTTC
v_call: TRBV5-1; j_call: TRBJ2-7; d_call: TRBD2; cdr3_length: 17; clone_size: few; cdr3_aa: CASSPPGLAESSYEQYF; cdr3_nt: TGCGCCAGCAGCCCCCCGGGACTAGCGGAGAGCTCCTACGAGCAGTACTTC
v_call: TRBV12-3/TRBV12-4; j_call: TRBJ2-1; d_call: TRBD2; cdr3_length: 15; clone_size: few; cdr3_aa: CASSFTSGSKDEQFF; cdr3_nt: TGTGCCAGCAGTTTCACTAGCGGGAGTAAGGATGAGCAGTTCTTC
v_call: TRBV5-5; j_call: TRBJ1-5; d_call: .; cdr3_length: 17; clone_size: many; cdr3_aa: CASSRYPTGDSNQPQHF; cdr3_nt: TGTGCCAGCAGCCGCTACCCGACAGGAGATAGCAATCAGCCCCAGCATTTT
v_call: TRBV4-1; j_call: TRBJ2-1; d_call: .; cdr3_length: 13; clone_size: few; cdr3_aa: CASSQETGYEQFF; cdr3_nt: TGCGCCAGCAGCCAAGAAACGGGGTATGAGCAGTTCTTC
v_call: TRBV4-1; j_call: TRBJ1-5; d_call: TRBD1; cdr3_length: 16; clone_size: few; cdr3_aa: CASSQAGTVTRQPQHF; cdr3_nt: TGCGCCAGCAGCCAGGCCGGGACAGTTACTCGGCAGCCCCAGCATTTT
v_call: TRBV7-2; j_call: TRBJ1-2; d_call: .; cdr3_length: 13; clone_size: few; cdr3_aa: CASSLITVYGYTF; cdr3_nt: TGTGCCAGCAGCTTGATAACTGTCTATGGCTACACCTTC
v_call: TRBV11-3; j_call: TRBJ2-3; d_call: TRBD1; cdr3_length: 17; clone_size: few; cdr3_aa: CASSSTGAAHGTDTQYF; cdr3_nt: TGTGCCAGCAGCTCGACAGGGGCAGCCCATGGCACAGATACGCAGTATTTT
v_call: TRBV5-1; j_call: TRBJ2-1; d_call: TRBD2; cdr3_length: 14; clone_size: many; cdr3_aa: CASANGGKYNEQFF; cdr3_nt: TGCGCCAGTGCTAACGGGGGGAAGTACAATGAGCAGTTCTTC
v_call: TRBV29-1; j_call: TRBJ2-5; d_call: TRBD2; cdr3_length: 16; clone_size: .; cdr3_aa: CSVPMGSSGSQETQYF; cdr3_nt: TGCAGCGTTCCCATGGGGTCTAGCGGGAGTCAAGAGACCCAGTACTTC
v_call: TRBV5-1; j_call: TRBJ2-6; d_call: .; cdr3_length: 15; clone_size: .; cdr3_aa: CASTRLLSGANVLTF; cdr3_nt: TGCGCCAGCACCCGCCTTCTCTCTGGGGCCAACGTCCTGACTTTC
v_call: TRBV29-1; j_call: TRBJ2-2; d_call: .; cdr3_length: 16; clone_size: few; cdr3_aa: CSVETVRGANTGELFF; cdr3_nt: TGCAGCGTTGAAACCGTTAGGGGCGCGAACACCGGGGAGCTGTTTTTT
v_call: TRBV6-4; j_call: TRBJ2-1; d_call: TRBD2; cdr3_length: 13; clone_size: few; cdr3_aa: CASSVELAGALFF; cdr3_nt: TGTGCCAGCAGTGTAGAACTAGCGGGGGCTCTCTTCTTC
v_call: TRBV2; j_call: TRBJ2-5; d_call: .; cdr3_length: 11; clone_size: .; cdr3_aa: CASRLAETQYF; cdr3_nt: TGTGCCAGCAGGCTTGCGGAGACCCAGTACTTC
v_call: TRBV11-2; j_call: TRBJ2-2; d_call: TRBD2; cdr3_length: 18; clone_size: few; cdr3_aa: CASSQKGPGLANTGELFF; cdr3_nt: TGTGCCAGCAGCCAAAAGGGCCCGGGACTAGCTAACACCGGGGAGCTGTTTTTT